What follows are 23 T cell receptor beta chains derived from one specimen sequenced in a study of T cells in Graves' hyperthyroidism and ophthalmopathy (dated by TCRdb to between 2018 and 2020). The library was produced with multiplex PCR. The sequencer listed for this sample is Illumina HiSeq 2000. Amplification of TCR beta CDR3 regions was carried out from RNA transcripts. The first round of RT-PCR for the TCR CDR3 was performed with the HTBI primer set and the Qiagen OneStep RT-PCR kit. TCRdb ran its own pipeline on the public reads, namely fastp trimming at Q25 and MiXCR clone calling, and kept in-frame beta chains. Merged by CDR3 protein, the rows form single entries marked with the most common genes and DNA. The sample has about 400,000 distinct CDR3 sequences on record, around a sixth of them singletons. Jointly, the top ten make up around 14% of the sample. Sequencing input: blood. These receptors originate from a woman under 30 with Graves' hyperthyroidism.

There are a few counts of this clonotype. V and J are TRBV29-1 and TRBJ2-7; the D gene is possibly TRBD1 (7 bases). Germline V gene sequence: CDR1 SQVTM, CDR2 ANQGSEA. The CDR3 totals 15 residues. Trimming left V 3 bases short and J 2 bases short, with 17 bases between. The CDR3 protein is CSVEVRGDEAYEQYF. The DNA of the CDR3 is TGCAGCGTTGAGGTCAGGGGGGATGAGGCCTACGAGCAGTACTTC.

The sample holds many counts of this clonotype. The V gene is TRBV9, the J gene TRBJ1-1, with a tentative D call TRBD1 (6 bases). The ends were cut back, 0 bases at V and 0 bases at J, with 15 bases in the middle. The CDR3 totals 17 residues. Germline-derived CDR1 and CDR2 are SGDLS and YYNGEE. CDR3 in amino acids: CASSVGAGADVNTEAFF. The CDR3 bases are TGTGCCAGCAGCGTAGGAGCAGGGGCGGATGTGAACACTGAAGCTTTCTTT.

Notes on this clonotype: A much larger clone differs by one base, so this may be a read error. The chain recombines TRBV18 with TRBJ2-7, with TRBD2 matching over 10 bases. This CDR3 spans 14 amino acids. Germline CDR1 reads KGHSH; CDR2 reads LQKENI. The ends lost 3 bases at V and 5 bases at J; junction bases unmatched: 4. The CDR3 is CASSPPGLAHEQYF. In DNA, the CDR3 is TGTGCCAGCTCACCGCCGGGACTAGCGCACGAGCAGTACTTC.

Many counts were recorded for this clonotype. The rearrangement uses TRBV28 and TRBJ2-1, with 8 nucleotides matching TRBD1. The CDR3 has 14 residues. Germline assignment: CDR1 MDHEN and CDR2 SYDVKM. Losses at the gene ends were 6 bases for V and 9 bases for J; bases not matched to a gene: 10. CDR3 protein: CASSQRTGNGEQFF. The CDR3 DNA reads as TGTGCCAGCAGCCAAAGGACAGGGAACGGTGAGCAGTTCTTC.

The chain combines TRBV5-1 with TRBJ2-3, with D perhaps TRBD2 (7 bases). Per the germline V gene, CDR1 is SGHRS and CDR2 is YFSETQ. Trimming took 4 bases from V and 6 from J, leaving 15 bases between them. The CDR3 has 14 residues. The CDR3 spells CASSPGGAWDTQYF. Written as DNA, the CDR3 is TGCGCCAGCAGCCCTGGGGGGGCCTGGGATACGCAGTATTTT.

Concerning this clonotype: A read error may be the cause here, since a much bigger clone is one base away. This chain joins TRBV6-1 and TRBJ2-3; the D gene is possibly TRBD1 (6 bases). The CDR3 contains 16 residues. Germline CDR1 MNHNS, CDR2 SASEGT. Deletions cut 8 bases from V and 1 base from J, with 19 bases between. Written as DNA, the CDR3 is TGTGCCAGCGGACCGGACCAAAAGGGGGGCACAGATACGCAGTATTTT. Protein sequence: CASGPDQKGGTDTQYF.

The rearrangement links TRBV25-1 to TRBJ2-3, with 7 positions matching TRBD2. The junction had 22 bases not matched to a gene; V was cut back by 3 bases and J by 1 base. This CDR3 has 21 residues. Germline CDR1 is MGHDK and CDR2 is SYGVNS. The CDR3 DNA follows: TGTGCCAGCAGTGATCCGACGAGGGGTCTTAGCGGGCTGATCGGCACAGATACGCAGTATTTT. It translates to CASSDPTRGLSGLIGTDTQYF.

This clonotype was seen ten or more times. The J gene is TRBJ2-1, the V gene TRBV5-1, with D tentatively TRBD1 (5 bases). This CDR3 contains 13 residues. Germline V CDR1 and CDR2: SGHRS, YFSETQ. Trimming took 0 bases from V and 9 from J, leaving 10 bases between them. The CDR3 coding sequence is TGCGCCAGCAGCTTGGGCAGGGCTGGTGAGCAGTTCTTC. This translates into CASSLGRAGEQFF.

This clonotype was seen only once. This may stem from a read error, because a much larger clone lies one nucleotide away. CDR3 region: CATHPLSGSTDTQHF. The CDR3 coding sequence is TGTGCCACCCACCCGCTTTCAGGGAGCACAGATACGCAGCATTTT. The V gene is TRBV6-1, the J gene TRBJ2-3; possibly TRBD1 for D (5 bases). The J call may be wrong; the DNA end is better matched by TRBJ1-5. This CDR3 spans 15 amino acids. Per the germline V gene, CDR1 is MNHNS and CDR2 is SASEGT.

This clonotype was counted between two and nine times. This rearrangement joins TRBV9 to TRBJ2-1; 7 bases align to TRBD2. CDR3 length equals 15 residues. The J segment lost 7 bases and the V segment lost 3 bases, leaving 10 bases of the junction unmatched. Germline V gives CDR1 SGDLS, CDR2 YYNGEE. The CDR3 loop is CASSATPGLVNEQFF. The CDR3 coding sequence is TGTGCCAGCAGCGCAACCCCCGGACTAGTGAATGAGCAGTTCTTC.

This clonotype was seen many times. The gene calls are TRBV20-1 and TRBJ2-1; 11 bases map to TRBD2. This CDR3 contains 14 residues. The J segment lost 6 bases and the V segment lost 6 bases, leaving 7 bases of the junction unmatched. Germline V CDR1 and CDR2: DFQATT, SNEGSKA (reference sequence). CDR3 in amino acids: CSAIAGGPLNEQFF. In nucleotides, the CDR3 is TGCAGTGCGATAGCGGGAGGGCCTCTCAATGAGCAGTTCTTC.

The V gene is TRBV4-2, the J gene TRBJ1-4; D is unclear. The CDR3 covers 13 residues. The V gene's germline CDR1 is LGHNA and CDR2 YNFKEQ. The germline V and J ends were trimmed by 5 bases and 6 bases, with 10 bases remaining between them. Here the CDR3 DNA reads TGTGCCAGCAGCATCAGAGGATATGAAAAACTGTTTTTT. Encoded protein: CASSIRGYEKLFF.

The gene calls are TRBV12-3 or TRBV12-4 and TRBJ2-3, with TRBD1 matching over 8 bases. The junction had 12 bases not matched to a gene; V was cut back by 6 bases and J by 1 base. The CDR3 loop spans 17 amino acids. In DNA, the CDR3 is TGTGCCAGCAGCCAAGCTCTGGCAGGGGGCGGCACAGATACGCAGTATTTT. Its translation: CASSQALAGGGTDTQYF.

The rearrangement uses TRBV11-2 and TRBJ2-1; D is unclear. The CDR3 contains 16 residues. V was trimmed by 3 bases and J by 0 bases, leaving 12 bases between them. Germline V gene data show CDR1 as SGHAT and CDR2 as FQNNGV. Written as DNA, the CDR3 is TGTGCCAGCAGCTTTATCGGCCGACTCTCCTACAATGAGCAGTTCTTC. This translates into CASSFIGRLSYNEQFF.

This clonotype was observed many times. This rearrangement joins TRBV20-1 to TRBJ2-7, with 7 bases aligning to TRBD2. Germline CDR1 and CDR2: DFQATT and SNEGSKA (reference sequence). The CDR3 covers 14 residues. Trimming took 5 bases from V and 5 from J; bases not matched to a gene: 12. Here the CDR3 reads CSARFGGRVDEQYF. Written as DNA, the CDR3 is TGCAGTGCTCGTTTCGGAGGGAGGGTCGACGAGCAGTACTTC.

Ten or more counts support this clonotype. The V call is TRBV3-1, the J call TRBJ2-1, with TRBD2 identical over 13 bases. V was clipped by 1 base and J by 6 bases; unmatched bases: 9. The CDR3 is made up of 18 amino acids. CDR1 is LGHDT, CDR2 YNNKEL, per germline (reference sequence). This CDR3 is CASSQVPLLAGGPNEQFF. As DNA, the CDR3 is TGTGCCAGCAGCCAAGTCCCCTTACTAGCGGGAGGGCCCAATGAGCAGTTCTTC.

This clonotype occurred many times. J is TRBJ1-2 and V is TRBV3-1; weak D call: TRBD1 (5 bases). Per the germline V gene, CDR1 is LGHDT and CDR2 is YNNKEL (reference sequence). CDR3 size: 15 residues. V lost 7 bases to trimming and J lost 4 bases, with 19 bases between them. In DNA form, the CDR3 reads TGTGCCAGCACCGTCGACCCTAGGGGTTTCTATGGCTACACCTTC. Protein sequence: CASTVDPRGFYGYTF.

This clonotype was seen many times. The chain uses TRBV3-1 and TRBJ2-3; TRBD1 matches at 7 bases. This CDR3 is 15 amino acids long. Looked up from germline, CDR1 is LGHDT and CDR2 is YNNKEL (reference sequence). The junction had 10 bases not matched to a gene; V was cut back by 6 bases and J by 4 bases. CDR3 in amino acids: CASSRRTGGADTQYF. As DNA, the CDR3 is TGTGCCAGCAGTCGCAGGACAGGCGGCGCAGATACGCAGTATTTT.

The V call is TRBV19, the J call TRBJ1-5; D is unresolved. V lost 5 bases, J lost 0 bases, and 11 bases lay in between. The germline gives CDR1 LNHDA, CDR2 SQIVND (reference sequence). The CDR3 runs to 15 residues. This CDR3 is CASSVRLNSNQPQHF. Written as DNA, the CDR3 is TGTGCCAGTAGTGTGCGGCTGAATAGCAATCAGCCCCAGCATTTT.

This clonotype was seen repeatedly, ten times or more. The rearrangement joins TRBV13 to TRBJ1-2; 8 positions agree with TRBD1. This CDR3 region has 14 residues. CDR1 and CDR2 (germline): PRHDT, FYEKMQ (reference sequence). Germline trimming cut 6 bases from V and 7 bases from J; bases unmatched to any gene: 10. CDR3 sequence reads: CASRGDRLRGGYTF. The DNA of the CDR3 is TGTGCCAGCAGGGGGGACAGGTTACGGGGTGGCTACACCTTC. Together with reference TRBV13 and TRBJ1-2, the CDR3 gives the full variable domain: AAGVIQSPRHLIKEKRETATLKCYPIPRHDTVYWYQQGPGQDPQFLISFYEKMQSDKGSIPDRFSAQQFSDYHSELNMSSLELGDSALYFCASRGDRLRGGYTFGSGTRLTVV.

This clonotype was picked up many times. CDR3 nucleotides: TGTGCCAGCAGCCCTCACCAGGTTGGGGGGGATGAGCAGTTCTTC. Protein sequence: CASSPHQVGGDEQFF. The gene calls are TRBV28 and TRBJ2-1; TRBD2 agrees at 7 bases. The germline gives CDR1 MDHEN, CDR2 SYDVKM. J was trimmed by 8 bases and V by 6 bases; bases with no gene match: 13. The CDR3 loop spans 15 amino acids.

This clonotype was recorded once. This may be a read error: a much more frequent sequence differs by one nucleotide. As DNA, the CDR3 is TGTGCCAGCAGCCAAGAGCTAGCAGACTCCTACAATGAGCAGTTCTTC. This sequence encodes CASSQELADSYNEQFF. The gene calls are TRBV3-1 and TRBJ2-1, with D perhaps TRBD2 (5 bases). The V and J ends lost 0 bases and 0 bases respectively, with 9 bases between them. CDR3 length: 16 amino acids. Germline CDR1 and CDR2: LGHDT and YNNKEL (reference sequence).

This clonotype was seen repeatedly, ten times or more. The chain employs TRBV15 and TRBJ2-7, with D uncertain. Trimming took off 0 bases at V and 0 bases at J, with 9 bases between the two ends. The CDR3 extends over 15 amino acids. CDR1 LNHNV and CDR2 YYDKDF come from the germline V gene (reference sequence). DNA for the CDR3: TGTGCCACCAGCAGAGAGGGTGTCGGCTCCTACGAGCAGTACTTC. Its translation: CATSREGVGSYEQYF.